A selection of T cell receptor beta chains follows, all from one sample in a study of OX40 agonist ivuxolimab in advanced cancers. The table came from immunoSEQ multiplex PCR; TCRdb's copy has only in-frame clones and leaves some out. Of 60,000 to 100,000 clones detected, 92% appear once; the ten largest clones hold 11%. This specimen was CD4+ or CD8+ T cells sorted from blood, taken in a trial of the OX40 agonist ivuxolimab. All receptors derive from an adult with an advanced solid tumor such as melanoma, head and neck, liver or kidney cancer. Each CDR3 is given without its conserved first and last residue.

V	J	CDR3
TRBV19	TRBJ2-1	ASRLKDRGNEQF
TRBV10-1	TRBJ2-2	ASTPDPNTGELF
TRBV13	TRBJ1-1	ASSLGTEAF
TRBV6-6	TRBJ1-1	AIGQGNMNAEAF
TRBV11-2	TRBJ2-5	ASKERGDETQY
TRBV7-9	TRBJ2-7	ASSSPGGSYEQY
TRBV4-1	TRBJ1-2	ASSQINNYGYT
TRBV27	TRBJ1-5	ASSFSGEVAQPQH
TRBV5-6	TRBJ2-3	ASSLWPGVADTQY
TRBV4-1	TRBJ2-3	ASSQDTSPEADTQY
TRBV18	TRBJ2-5	ASSLDGSIRETQY
TRBV2	TRBJ1-2	ASKDGYT
TRBV7-9	TRBJ1-5	ASSSSGTGSLNSNQPQH
TRBV9	TRBJ1-6	ASSLGAGQGYNSPLH
TRBV7-3	TRBJ1-1	ASSPTGTAGEVDTEAF
TRBV27	TRBJ2-5	ASSSVVGTGYQETQY
TRBV6-1	TRBJ1-1	ASSEGGEGTEAF
TRBV7-6	TRBJ2-7	ASRSEVGGADEQY
TRBV4-3	TRBJ2-7	ASSQGAAGAYEQY
TRBV11-3	TRBJ2-1	ASSPGGGYNEQF
TRBV6-5	TRBJ2-5	ASSSKGSLGTQY
TRBV7-8	TRBJ2-1	ASSPLLGGGSYNEQF
TRBV28	TRBJ1-2	ASLPLGHRGYT
TRBV9	TRBJ2-3	ASSVDGGGSTDTQY
TRBV30	TRBJ1-2	AWSWLGHSYGYT
TRBV5-1	TRBJ2-5	ASSFRDSDQETQY
TRBV14	TRBJ2-2	ASSPGARELF
TRBV27	TRBJ2-7	ASSYGQTSYEQY
TRBV2	TRBJ2-7	ASRELGTEQY
TRBV10-3	TRBJ1-1	AGHTGDSTEAF
TRBV30	TRBJ1-4	AWSPRTMGNEKLF
TRBV7-9	TRBJ1-2	ASSPDRAIDGYT
TRBV27	TRBJ2-1	ASSLVVGDSYNEQF
TRBV7-9	TRBJ1-5	ASSLWVDQPQH
TRBV30	TRBJ1-6	AWRPFSYNSPLH
TRBV7-3	TRBJ2-1	ASSPGLAGVEQF
TRBV5-1	TRBJ2-1	ASSSGTRIEQF
TRBV7-2	TRBJ2-3	ASPGGLRIDTQY
TRBV7-9	TRBJ1-4	ASSFIRDSDEKLF
TRBV27	TRBJ2-1	ASSLGGAYNEQF
TRBV5-4	TRBJ1-2	ASSLEQTNGYT
TRBV27	TRBJ1-1	ASSLTSGTVEAF
TRBV5-1	TRBJ1-1	ASSLGGGMNTEAF
TRBV6-1	TRBJ1-2	ASIRKGEGYGYT
TRBV9	TRBJ2-7	ASSVETAGAYEQY
TRBV11-2	TRBJ1-2	ASSLVFSGGTDGYT
TRBV9	TRBJ2-7	ASSVAAGYYEQY
TRBV6-4	TRBJ2-2	ASSDSPGQGAGELF
TRBV7-9	TRBJ1-5	ASSKTGTGSNQPQH
TRBV29-1	TRBJ1-6	SVAAALNSPLH
TRBV2	TRBJ2-5	ASSEAWGETQY